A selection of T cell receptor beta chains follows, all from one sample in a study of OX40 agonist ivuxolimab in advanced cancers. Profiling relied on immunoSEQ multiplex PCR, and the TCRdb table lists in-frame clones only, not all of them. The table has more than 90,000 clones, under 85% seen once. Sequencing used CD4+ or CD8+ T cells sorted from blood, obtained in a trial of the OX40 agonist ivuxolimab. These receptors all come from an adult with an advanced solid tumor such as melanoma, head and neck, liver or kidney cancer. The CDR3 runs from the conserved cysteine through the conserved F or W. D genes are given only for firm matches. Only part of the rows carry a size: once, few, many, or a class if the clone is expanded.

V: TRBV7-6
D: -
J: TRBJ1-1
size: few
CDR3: CASSLFDGNTEAFF
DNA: TGTGCCAGCAGCTTGTTCGACGGGAACACTGAAGCTTTCTTT

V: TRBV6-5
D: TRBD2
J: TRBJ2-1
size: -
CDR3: CASRRLAGGNEQFF
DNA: TGTGCCAGCAGGCGACTAGCGGGAGGCAATGAGCAGTTCTTC

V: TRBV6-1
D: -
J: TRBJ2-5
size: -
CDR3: CASSDPVGTQYF
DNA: TGTGCCAGCAGTGATCCAGTGGGGACCCAGTACTTC

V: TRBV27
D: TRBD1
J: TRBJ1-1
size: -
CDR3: CASSLRGTGGNTEAFF
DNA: TGTGCCAGCAGTCTCCGGGGGACAGGGGGCAACACTGAAGCTTTCTTT

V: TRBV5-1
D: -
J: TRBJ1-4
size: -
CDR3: CASGVGEKLFF
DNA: TGCGCCAGCGGGGTTGGTGAAAAACTGTTTTTT

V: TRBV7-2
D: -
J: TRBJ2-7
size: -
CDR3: CASSPRRGTTYEQYF
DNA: TGTGCCAGCAGCCCACGGCGCGGGACCACCTACGAGCAGTACTTC

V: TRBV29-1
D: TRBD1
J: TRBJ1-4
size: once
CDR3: CSVAIGGNAEKLFF
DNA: TGCAGCGTTGCTATAGGGGGCAACGCTGAAAAACTGTTTTTT

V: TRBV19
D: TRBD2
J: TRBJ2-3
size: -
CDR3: CASSIGPRLAGVTDTQYF
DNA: TGTGCCAGTAGTATAGGCCCGCGCCTAGCGGGGGTCACAGATACGCAGTATTTT

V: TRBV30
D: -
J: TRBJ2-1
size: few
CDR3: CAWSRSSYNEQFF
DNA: TGTGCCTGGAGTCGGTCGTCCTACAATGAGCAGTTCTTC

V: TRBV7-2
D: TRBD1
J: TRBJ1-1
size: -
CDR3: CASSRGQGDTEAFF
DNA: TGTGCCAGCAGCCGCGGACAGGGGGACACTGAAGCTTTCTTT

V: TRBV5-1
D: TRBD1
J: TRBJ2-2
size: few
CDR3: CASSLQGSGPGELFF
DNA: TGCGCCAGCAGCTTACAGGGGAGCGGTCCCGGGGAGCTGTTTTTT

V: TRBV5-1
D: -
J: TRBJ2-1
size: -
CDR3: CASSLELASDEQFF
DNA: TGCGCCAGCAGCTTGGAGCTAGCCAGCGATGAGCAGTTCTTC

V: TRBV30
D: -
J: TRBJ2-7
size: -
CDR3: CAFTSDRVYF
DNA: TGTGCCTTTACCTCGGACAGAGTGTACTTC

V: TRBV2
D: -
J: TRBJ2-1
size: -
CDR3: CASRNLRASSYNEQFF
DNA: TGTGCCAGCAGGAATCTCAGGGCTAGCTCCTACAATGAGCAGTTCTTC

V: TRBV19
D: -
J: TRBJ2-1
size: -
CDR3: CASSVGGRIDEQFF
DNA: TGTGCCAGTAGTGTGGGGGGTAGAATCGATGAGCAGTTCTTC

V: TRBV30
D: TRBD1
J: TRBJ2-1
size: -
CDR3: CAWSAPGTGYNEQFF
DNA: TGTGCCTGGAGTGCCCCCGGGACAGGGTACAATGAGCAGTTCTTC

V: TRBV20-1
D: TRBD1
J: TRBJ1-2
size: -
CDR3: CSAGTEDGYTF
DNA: TGCAGTGCTGGGACAGAGGATGGCTACACCTTC

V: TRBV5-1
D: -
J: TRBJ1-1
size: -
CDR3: CASSLTGGSTEAFF
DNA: TGCGCCAGCAGCCTGACAGGCGGGAGCACTGAAGCTTTCTTT

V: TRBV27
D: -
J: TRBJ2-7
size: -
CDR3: CASSLRPSPPHEQYF
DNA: TGTGCCAGCAGTTTGAGGCCATCCCCGCCCCACGAGCAGTACTTC

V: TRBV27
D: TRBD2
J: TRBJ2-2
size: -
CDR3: CASSLLLAANTGELFF
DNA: TGTGCCAGCAGTTTACTACTAGCGGCGAACACCGGGGAGCTGTTTTTT

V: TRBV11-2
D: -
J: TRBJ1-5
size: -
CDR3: CASSGESGTPNQPQHF
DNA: TGTGCCAGCAGCGGAGAATCGGGGACACCCAATCAGCCCCAGCATTTT

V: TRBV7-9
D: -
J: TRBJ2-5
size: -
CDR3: CASSLARSRGETQYF
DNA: TGTGCCAGCAGCTTAGCGCGCTCTAGGGGAGAGACCCAGTACTTC

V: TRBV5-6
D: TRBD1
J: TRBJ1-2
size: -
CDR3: CASSPSGTGAWGGYTF
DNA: TGTGCCAGCAGCCCGTCTGGGACAGGGGCTTGGGGGGGCTACACCTTC

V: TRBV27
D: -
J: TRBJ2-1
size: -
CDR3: CASKLQDTHNEQFF
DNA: TGTGCCAGCAAACTCCAGGATACCCACAATGAGCAGTTCTTC

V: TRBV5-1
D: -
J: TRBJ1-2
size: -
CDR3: CASSLEGDGGYTF
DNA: TGCGCCAGCAGCTTGGAAGGGGACGGTGGCTACACCTTC

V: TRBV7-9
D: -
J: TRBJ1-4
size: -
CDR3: CASSLGGARTNEKLFF
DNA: TGTGCCAGCAGCTTAGGCGGGGCAAGGACAAATGAAAAACTGTTTTTT

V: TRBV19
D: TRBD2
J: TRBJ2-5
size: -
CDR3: CASSIGQAGAAETQYF
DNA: TGTGCCAGTAGTATAGGGCAAGCGGGAGCGGCGGAGACCCAGTACTTC

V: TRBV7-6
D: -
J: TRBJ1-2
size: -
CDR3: CASSLSAWQNYGYTF
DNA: TGTGCCAGCAGCTTAAGTGCGTGGCAGAACTATGGCTACACCTTC

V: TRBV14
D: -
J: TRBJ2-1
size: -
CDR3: CASSRAGGTSYNEQFF
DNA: TGTGCCAGCAGCAGGGCTGGCGGGACCTCCTACAATGAGCAGTTCTTC

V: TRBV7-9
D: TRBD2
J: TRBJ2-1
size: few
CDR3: CASSLLGGSYNEQFF
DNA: TGTGCCAGCAGCCTCCTCGGGGGGTCCTACAATGAGCAGTTCTTC

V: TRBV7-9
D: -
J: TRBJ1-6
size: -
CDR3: CASSLAGLQDSPLHF
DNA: TGTGCCAGCAGCTTAGCGGGGCTACAGGATTCACCCCTCCACTTT